This TCR beta chain was sequenced during a study of cytomegalovirus exposure and HLA in healthy donors. Study results and limitations: Researchers had no immune exposure information except CMV serostatus available.

PCR primers comprised 60 Vbeta and 13 Jbeta primers. Original data processing: Tens of millions of unique TCR beta chains, roughly 11 million of them shared, were counted by a later analysis. Clones were read by immunoSEQ multiplex PCR, and TCRdb kept only the in-frame ones, dropping some. From that table come the V and J calls and clone size; the DNA was used to work out D and trimming. The table lists under 200,000 clones, approximately 78% of them singletons. With respect to this clone: Its antigen is as yet unknown.

The sample taken for sequencing was PBMCs. This clonotype was sampled from a woman in her thirties or forties in good health and CMV-seronegative.

Here the CDR3 DNA reads TGTGCCAGCAGCTTCGGACAGGTTAATCAGCCCCAGCATTTT. Residues: CASSFGQVNQPQHF. This chain connects TRBV11-2 to TRBJ1-5; the match to TRBD1 covers 7 bases. V trimming: 3 bases; J trimming: 4 bases; junction bases outside the gene matches: 3. The CDR3 covers 14 residues. Germline V gene lookup returns CDR1 SGHAT and CDR2 FQNNGV. The whole variable domain, remainder taken from reference TRBV11-2 and TRBJ1-5, is EAGVAQSPRYKIIEKRQSVAFWCNPISGHATLYWYQQILGQGPKLLIQFQNNGVVDDSQLPKDRFSAERLKGVDSTLKIQPAKLEDSAVYLCASSFGQVNQPQHFGDGTRLSIL.